Here is one T cell receptor beta chain with its context. Its antigen is not identified. The data belong to a study of immune evolution from preneoplasia to lung adenocarcinoma. General study results and limits: Later-stage lesions seemingly showed higher T cell density and diversity than normal lung.

Macro-dissection enriched premalignant or tumor cells before nucleic acid extraction. Only in-frame clones appear in the TCRdb table, and some are missing; sequencing was by immunoSEQ multiplex PCR. This sample carries about 5,600 clones, about 68% of them seen once, and the ten largest clones take more than 7.5%. The sample consisted of FFPE lung adenocarcinoma in situ tissue. The receptor's source is a person aged 55 to 79 with lung adenocarcinoma.

CDR3: CASSERAVGNTIYF. As DNA, the CDR3 is TGTGCCAGCAGTGAACGGGCAGTTGGAAACACCATATATTTT. This rearrangement joins TRBV2 to TRBJ1-3, with unresolved D. Trimming took 2 bases from V and 3 from J, leaving 8 bases between them. Germline V gives CDR1 SNHLY, CDR2 FYNNEI. The CDR3 runs to 14 residues.